This T cell receptor beta chain originates from a study of blood T cells in healthy people across ages. The study, taken as a whole, reports: Roughly linear age-related decline in beta diversity appeared, significant by age around 36. Compared with aged donors, long-lived donors showed fewer expanded clones, suggesting selection.

This clonotype was counted a few times. Antigen unknown. The CDR3 length is 16 residues. The ends lost 4 bases at V and 3 bases at J; junction bases unmatched: 12. Germline V lookup: CDR1 SGHDT, CDR2 YYEEEE. They isolated at least 6 million PBMCs from each sample. A J-beta primer mix and a sample-barcoded 5' primer were used in a second PCR of roughly 7 to 12 cycles. TCRdb independently ran MiXCR on the 5' RACE reads; one entry per CDR3 protein. The top ten hold over 10% of the sample, which has hundreds of thousands of distinct CDR3 sequences, 35% to 40% seen once. This chain links TRBV5-6 with TRBJ2-7; 8 nucleotides match TRBD1. Material: blood. This TCR came from a man between 18 and 35 years old in good health. CDR3: CASSVDRGSPNYEQYF. Written as DNA, the CDR3 is TGTGCCAGCAGCGTTGACAGGGGCTCACCCAACTACGAGCAGTACTTC.